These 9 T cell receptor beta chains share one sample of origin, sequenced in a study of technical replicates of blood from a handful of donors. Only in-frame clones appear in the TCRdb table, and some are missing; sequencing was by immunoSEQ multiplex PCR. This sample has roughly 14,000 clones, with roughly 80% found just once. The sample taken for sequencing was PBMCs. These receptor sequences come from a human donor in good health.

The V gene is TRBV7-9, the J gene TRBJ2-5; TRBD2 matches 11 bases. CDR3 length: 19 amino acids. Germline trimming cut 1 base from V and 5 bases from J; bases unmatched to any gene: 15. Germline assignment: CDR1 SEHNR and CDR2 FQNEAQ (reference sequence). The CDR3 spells CASSLGWTGSGRVQETQYF. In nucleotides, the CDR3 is TGTGCCAGCAGCTTAGGATGGACCGGTAGCGGGAGGGTCCAGGAGACCCAGTACTTC.

The CDR3 coding sequence is TGTGCCAGCAGCTTAGTACTAGCGGGCACCGGGGAGCTGTTTTTT. Protein product: CASSLVLAGTGELFF. The gene calls are TRBV7-6 and TRBJ2-2; 9 bases are shared with TRBD2. Germline V gene sequence: CDR1 SGHVS, CDR2 FNYEAQ. The CDR3 extends over 15 amino acids. After removal of 1 base from V and 4 bases from J, the junction contained 1 base not matched to a gene. Filled out from reference TRBV7-6 and TRBJ2-2, the complete variable domain reads GAGVSQSPRYKVTKRGQDVALRCDPISGHVSLYWYRQALGQGPEFLTYFNYEAQQDKSGLPNDRFSAERPEGSISTLTIQRTEQRDSAMYRCASSLVLAGTGELFFGEGSRLTVL.

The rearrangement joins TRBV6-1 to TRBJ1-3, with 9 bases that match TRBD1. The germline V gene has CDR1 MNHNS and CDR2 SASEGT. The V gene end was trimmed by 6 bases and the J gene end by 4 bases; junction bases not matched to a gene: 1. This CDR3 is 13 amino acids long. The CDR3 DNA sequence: TGTGCCAGCAGAGGACAGGGGGGAAACACCATATATTTT. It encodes CASRGQGGNTIYF.

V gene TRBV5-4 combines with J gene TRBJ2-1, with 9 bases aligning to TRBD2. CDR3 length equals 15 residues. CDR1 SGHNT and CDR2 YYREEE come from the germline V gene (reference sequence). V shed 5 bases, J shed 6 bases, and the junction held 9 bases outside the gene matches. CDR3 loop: CASRPGTSRSNEQFF. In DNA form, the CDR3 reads TGTGCCAGCAGACCCGGGACTAGCCGGTCCAATGAGCAGTTCTTC.

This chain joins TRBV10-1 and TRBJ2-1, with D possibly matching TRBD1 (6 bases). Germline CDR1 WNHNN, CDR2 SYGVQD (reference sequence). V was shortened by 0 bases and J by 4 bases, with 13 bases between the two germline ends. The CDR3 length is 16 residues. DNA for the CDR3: TGCGCCAGCAGTGAGTCGAGCAGGGGCTGGTACAATGAGCAGTTCTTC. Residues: CASSESSRGWYNEQFF.

The CDR3 loop is CASATGDPYNEQFF. DNA for the CDR3: TGTGCCAGCGCGACAGGGGACCCCTACAATGAGCAGTTCTTC. The chain is built from TRBV6-1 and TRBJ2-1; 8 bases are a match to TRBD1. The junction had 5 bases not matched to a gene; V was cut back by 8 bases and J by 2 bases. Germline values: CDR1 MNHNS, CDR2 SASEGT. The CDR3 has 14 amino acids.

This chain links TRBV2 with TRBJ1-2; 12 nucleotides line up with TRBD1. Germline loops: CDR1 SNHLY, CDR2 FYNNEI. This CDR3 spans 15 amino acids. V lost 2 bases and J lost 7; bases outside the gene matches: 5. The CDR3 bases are TGTGCCAGCAGTGAAAGCTGGGACAGGGGGCTTGGCTACACCTTC. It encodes CASSESWDRGLGYTF. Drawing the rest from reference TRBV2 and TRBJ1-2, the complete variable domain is EPEVTQTPSHQVTQMGQEVILRCVPISNHLYFYWYRQILGQKVEFLVSFYNNEISEKSEIFDDQFSVERPDGSNFTLKIRSTKLEDSAMYFCASSESWDRGLGYTFGSGTRLTVV.

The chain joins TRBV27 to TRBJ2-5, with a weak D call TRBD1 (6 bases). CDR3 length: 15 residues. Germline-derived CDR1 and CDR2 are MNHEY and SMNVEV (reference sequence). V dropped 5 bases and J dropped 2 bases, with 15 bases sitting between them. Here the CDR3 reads CASSGSDSKQETQYF. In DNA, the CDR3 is TGTGCCAGCAGTGGTTCGGACAGCAAACAAGAGACCCAGTACTTC.

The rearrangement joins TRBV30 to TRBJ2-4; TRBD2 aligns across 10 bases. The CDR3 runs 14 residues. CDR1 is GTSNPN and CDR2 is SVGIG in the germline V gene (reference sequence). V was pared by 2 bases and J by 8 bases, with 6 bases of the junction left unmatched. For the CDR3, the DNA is TGTGCCTGGAGTAGCGGGAGGGCCGGGGACATTCAGTACTTC. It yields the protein CAWSSGRAGDIQYF.